This T cell receptor beta chain was sequenced in a study of neurological immune-mediated disorders. Findings of the study overall: Private repertoires in all groups were suggested by the finding that expanded clones across subjects shared no CDR3 amino acid sequences.

TCRdb re-analysed the 5' RACE reads in MiXCR, keeping a single row per CDR3 protein. The sample contains fewer than 50,000 distinct CDR3 sequences, roughly 2.5% of which appear only once. This clonotype was counted at least ten times. What it binds is not known. The V gene's germline CDR1 is LNHNV and CDR2 YYDKDF (reference sequence). The CDR3 covers 12 residues. V gave up 7 bases and J gave up 0 bases, with 5 bases separating them. Where libraries were unsorted, they were derived from 2 million PBMCs stored at -80 degrees C. This TCR was recovered from a man aged 25-40 years with multiple sclerosis. The sequenced sample consisted of PBMCs. The J gene is TRBJ2-3, the V gene TRBV15; D unclear. CDR3 sequence (DNA): TGTGCCACCAACCACAGCACAGATACGCAGTATTTT. Protein: CATNHSTDTQYF.